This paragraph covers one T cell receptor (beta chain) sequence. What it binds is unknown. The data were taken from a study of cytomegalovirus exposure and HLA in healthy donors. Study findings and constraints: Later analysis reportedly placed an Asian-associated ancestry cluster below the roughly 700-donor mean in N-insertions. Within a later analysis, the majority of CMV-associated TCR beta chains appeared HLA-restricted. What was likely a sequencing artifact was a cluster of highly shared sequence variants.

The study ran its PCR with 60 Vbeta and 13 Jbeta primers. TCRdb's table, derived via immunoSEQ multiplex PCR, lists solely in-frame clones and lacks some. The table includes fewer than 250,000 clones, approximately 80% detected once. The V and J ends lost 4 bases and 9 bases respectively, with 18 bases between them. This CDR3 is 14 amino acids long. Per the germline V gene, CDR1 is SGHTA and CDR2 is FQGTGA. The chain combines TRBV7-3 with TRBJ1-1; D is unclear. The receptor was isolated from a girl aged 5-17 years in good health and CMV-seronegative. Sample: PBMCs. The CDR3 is CASSSAAGRSKAFF. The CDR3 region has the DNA TGTGCCAGCAGCTCGGCGGCTGGCCGATCTAAAGCTTTCTTT.